This entry lists 4 T cell receptor beta chains sequenced from one sample in a study of blood T cells in healthy people across ages. A second PCR, run for about 7 to 11 cycles, used a sample-barcoded 5' primer plus a J-beta primer mix. TCRdb redid the calling of the 5' RACE reads with MiXCR, one entry per CDR3 protein. The sample records about 620,000 distinct CDR3 sequences, about 50% being singletons. Sequencing input: blood. Source of these receptors: a woman of 80 years or more in good health.

The V gene is TRBV7-2, the J gene TRBJ2-5, with 7 bases matching TRBD2. The J call may be mistaken, given a closer DNA end match to TRBJ2-7. The germline V gene encodes CDR1 SGHTA and CDR2 FQGNSA. The CDR3 consists of 14 residues. The CDR3 region has the DNA TGTGCCAGCAGCCTCGGTTCGGGGGGCTACGAGCAGTACTTC. Translating it yields CASSLGSGGYEQYF.

This clonotype was seen a few times. This chain uses TRBV5-1 with TRBJ2-3; D remains ambiguous. The CDR3 is made up of 16 amino acids. The germline gives CDR1 SGHRS, CDR2 YFSETQ. The V end lost 1 base, the J end lost 1 base, and 13 bases lay between the germline ends. CDR3 residues: CASSLSVDLGTDTQYF. The CDR3 region has the DNA TGCGCCAGCAGCTTGAGCGTGGATTTGGGCACAGATACGCAGTATTTT.

This chain connects TRBV7-9 to TRBJ2-5, with D hard to call. The germline CDR1 and CDR2 sequences are SEHNR and FQNEAQ (reference sequence). The ends were cut back, 2 bases at V and 7 bases at J, with 5 bases in the middle. The CDR3 has 11 amino acids. Written as DNA, the CDR3 is TGTGCCAGCAGCTTAATCGGGACCCAGTACTTC. This sequence encodes CASSLIGTQYF.

As for this clonotype: A read error is possible here, since a much larger clone lies one base away. The chain combines TRBV12-3 or TRBV12-4 with TRBJ2-1; D call uncertain. The CDR3 loop spans 15 amino acids. CDR3 sequence: CASSLDTSSYIEQFF. The CDR3 DNA follows: TGTGCCAGCAGTTTAGATACGAGCTCCTACATTGAGCAGTTCTTC.